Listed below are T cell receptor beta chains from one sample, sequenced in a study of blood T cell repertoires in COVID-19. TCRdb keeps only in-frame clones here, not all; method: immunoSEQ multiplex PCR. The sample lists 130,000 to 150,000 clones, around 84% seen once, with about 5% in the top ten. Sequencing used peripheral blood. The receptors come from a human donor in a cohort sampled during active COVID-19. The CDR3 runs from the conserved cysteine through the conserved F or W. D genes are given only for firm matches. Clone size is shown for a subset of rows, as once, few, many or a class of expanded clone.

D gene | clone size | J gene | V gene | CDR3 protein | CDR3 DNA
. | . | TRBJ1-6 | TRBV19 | CASSIAASSYNSPLHF | TGTGCCAGTAGTATCGCGGCGAGCTCCTATAATTCACCCCTCCACTTT
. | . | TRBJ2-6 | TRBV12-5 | CASGFAPTVAGHGGANVLTF | TGTGCTAGTGGTTTTGCCCCCACGGTTGCGGGTCATGGGGGGGCCAACGTCCTGACTTTC
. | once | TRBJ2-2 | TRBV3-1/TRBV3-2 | CASSHGGRLAAHTGELFF | TGTGCCAGCAGCCATGGGGGGCGGCTAGCGGCCCACACCGGGGAGCTGTTTTTT
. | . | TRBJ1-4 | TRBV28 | CASSSSEHLQGKLFF | TGTGCCAGCAGTTCCTCCGAACACCTACAGGGAAAACTGTTTTTT
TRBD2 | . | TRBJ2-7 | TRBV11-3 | CASSPRSSGAYEQYF | TGTGCCAGCAGCCCCCGGTCTAGCGGGGCCTACGAGCAGTACTTC
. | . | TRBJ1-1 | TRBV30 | CAWSRGPDTEAFF | TGTGCCTGGTCCAGGGGCCCTGACACTGAAGCTTTCTTT
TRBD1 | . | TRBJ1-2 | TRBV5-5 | CASSLPGQNYGYTF | TGTGCCAGCAGCCTTCCGGGACAGAACTATGGCTACACCTTC
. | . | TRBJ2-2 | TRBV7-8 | CASSLTTTGNTGELFF | TGTGCCAGCAGCTTAACAACCACAGGGAACACCGGGGAGCTGTTTTTT
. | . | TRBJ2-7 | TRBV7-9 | CASSQGTQEQYF | TGTGCCAGCAGCCAAGGGACTCAAGAGCAGTACTTC
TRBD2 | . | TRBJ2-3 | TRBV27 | CASNPGGGGNTYTQYF | TGTGCCAGCAACCCCGGGGGCGGGGGGAATACTTATACGCAGTATTTT
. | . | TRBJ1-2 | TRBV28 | CASSGENGGRYGYTF | TGTGCCAGCAGTGGGGAGAATGGGGGGAGATATGGCTACACCTTC
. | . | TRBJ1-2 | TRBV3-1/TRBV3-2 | CASSQGVRGDYGYTF | TGTGCCAGCAGCCAAGGGGTCCGGGGGGACTATGGCTACACCTTC
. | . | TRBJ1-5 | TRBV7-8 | CASSLRASSNQPQHF | TGTGCCAGCAGCTTGAGGGCTTCGAGCAATCAGCCCCAGCATTTT
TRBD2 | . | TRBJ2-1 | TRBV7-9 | CASSHGLALTSYNEQFF | TGTGCCAGCAGCCACGGACTAGCCCTCACCTCCTACAATGAGCAGTTCTTC
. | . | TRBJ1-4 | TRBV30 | CAWSRLGGMGEKLFF | TGTGCCTGGAGTAGACTCGGGGGTATGGGTGAAAAACTGTTTTTT
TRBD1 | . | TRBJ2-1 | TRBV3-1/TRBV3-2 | CASSQDVGQGVNYNEQFF | TGTGCCAGCAGCCAAGATGTGGGACAGGGGGTAAATTACAATGAGCAGTTCTTC
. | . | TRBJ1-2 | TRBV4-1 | CASSQGTRDGYTF | TGCGCCAGCAGCCAAGGGACAAGGGATGGCTACACCTTC
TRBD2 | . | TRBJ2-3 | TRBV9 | CASSATSGRQASTDTQYF | TGTGCCAGCAGCGCCACTAGCGGGAGGCAGGCTAGCACAGATACGCAGTATTTT
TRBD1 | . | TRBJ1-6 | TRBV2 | CASSRTGPHSPLHF | TGTGCCAGCAGCCGGACAGGGCCCCATTCACCCCTCCACTTT
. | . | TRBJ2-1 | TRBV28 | CASSQDWSLDEQFF | TGTGCCAGCAGTCAGGACTGGAGCTTGGATGAGCAGTTCTTC
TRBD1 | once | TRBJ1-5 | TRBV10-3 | CAISDPGQGLQPQHF | TGTGCCATCAGTGATCCGGGACAGGGACTGCAGCCCCAGCATTTT
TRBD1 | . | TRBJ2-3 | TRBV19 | CASSNRGTTDTQYF | TGTGCCAGTAGTAACAGGGGGACTACAGATACGCAGTATTTT
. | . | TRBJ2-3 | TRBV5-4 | CASSFGSEADTQYF | TGTGCCAGCAGCTTCGGGAGCGAGGCAGATACGCAGTATTTT
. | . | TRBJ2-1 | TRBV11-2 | CASSLLAGTNEQFF | TGTGCCAGCAGCTTATTGGCGGGGACGAATGAGCAGTTCTTC
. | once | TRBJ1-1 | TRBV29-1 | CSGKGYSGTEAFF | TGCAGCGGAAAGGGGTACTCGGGCACTGAAGCTTTCTTT
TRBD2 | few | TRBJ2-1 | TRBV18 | CASSPRASGGNNEQFF | TGTGCCAGCTCACCTCGGGCTAGCGGAGGGAACAATGAGCAGTTCTTC
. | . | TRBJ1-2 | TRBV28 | CASRLEGLNSYGYTF | TGTGCCAGCAGGTTAGAGGGCCTAAACAGCTATGGCTACACCTTC
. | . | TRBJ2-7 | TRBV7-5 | CARSDGLGTGGFEQYF | TGTGCCAGAAGCGACGGTCTTGGGACAGGGGGTTTCGAGCAGTACTTC
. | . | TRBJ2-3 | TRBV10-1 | CASSKDGLSTDTQYF | TGCGCCAGCAGCAAGGACGGACTATCCACAGATACGCAGTATTTT
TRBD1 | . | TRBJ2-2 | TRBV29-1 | CSVVQGVGTGELFF | TGCAGCGTTGTGCAGGGGGTAGGGACCGGGGAGCTGTTTTTT
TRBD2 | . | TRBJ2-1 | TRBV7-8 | CASSTEGLAGEQFF | TGTGCCAGCAGCACCGAGGGGCTAGCGGGAGAGCAGTTCTTC
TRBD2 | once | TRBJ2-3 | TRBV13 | CASSYGLAGDTQYF | TGTGCCAGCAGCTACGGACTAGCGGGGGATACGCAGTATTTT
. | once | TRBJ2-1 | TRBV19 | CASSSGRGGWDNEQFF | TGTGCCAGTAGCTCGGGCAGGGGCGGTTGGGACAATGAGCAGTTCTTC
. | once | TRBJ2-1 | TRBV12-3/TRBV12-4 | CASSSTYNEQFF | TGTGCCAGCAGTTCGACATACAATGAGCAGTTCTTC
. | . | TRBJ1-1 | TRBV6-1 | CASSEAYLEDSEAFF | TGTGCCAGCAGTGAAGCATACTTGGAGGACTCTGAAGCTTTCTTT
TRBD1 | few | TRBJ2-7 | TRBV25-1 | CASSAFGTGAPEQYF | TGTGCCAGCAGTGCTTTTGGGACAGGGGCCCCCGAGCAGTACTTC
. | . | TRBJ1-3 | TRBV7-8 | CASSTTPGATSGNTIYF | TGTGCCAGCAGCACGACGCCAGGGGCCACCTCTGGAAACACCATATATTTT
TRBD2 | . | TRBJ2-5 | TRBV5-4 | CASRAGPGGRETQYF | TGTGCCAGCAGAGCTGGGCCGGGGGGACGGGAGACCCAGTACTTC
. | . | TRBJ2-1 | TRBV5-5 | CASSSHAGEQFF | TGTGCCAGCAGCTCACATGCAGGTGAGCAGTTCTTC
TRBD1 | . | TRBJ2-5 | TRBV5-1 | CASSWGTGEVKTQYF | TGCGCCAGCAGCTGGGGGACAGGAGAGGTGAAGACCCAGTACTTC
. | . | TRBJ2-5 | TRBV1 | CTRGLAGVTGGQETQYF | TGCACCAGAGGGCTAGCGGGAGTCACAGGCGGCCAAGAGACCCAGTACTTC
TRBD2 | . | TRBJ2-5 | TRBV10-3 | CAISESGGRGETQYF | TGTGCCATCAGTGAGTCGGGGGGGAGAGGAGAGACCCAGTACTTC
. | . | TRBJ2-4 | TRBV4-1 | CASSQERRGILRDIQYF | TGCGCCAGCAGCCAAGAGCGGAGGGGCATCCTTAGGGACATTCAGTACTTC
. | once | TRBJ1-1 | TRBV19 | CASSMQGSITEAFF | TGTGCCAGTAGTATGCAGGGTAGTATCACTGAAGCTTTCTTT
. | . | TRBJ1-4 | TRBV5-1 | CASSPRTAEKLFF | TGCGCCAGCAGCCCCAGGACAGCTGAAAAACTGTTTTTT
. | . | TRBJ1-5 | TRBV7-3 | CASSLVGDQPQHF | TGTGCCAGCAGCTTAGTCGGGGATCAGCCCCAGCATTTT
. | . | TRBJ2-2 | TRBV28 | CASSFFPWRDSRPNTGELFF | TGTGCCAGCAGTTTTTTCCCCTGGAGGGACAGCAGACCGAACACCGGGGAGCTGTTTTTT
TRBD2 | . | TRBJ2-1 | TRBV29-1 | CSVGGRGSYRTNEQFF | TGCAGCGTTGGGGGCCGCGGGAGTTACCGTACAAATGAGCAGTTCTTC
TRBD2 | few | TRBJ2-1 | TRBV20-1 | CSTGTSGIWFF | TGCAGTACCGGGACTAGCGGGATATGGTTCTTC
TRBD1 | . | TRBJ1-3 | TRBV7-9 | CASSLVGQPSTSGNTIYF | TGTGCCAGCAGCTTAGTGGGACAGCCGTCGACCTCTGGAAACACCATATATTTT
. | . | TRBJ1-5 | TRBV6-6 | CASRPRGHLNQPQHF | TGTGCCAGCAGGCCACGGGGACACCTCAATCAGCCCCAGCATTTT
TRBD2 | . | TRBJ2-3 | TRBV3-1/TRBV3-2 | CASSQSVRETVDTQYF | TGTGCCAGCAGCCAATCCGTGCGGGAGACGGTCGATACGCAGTATTTT
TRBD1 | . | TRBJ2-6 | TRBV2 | CASSEQGAGANVLTF | TGTGCCAGCAGCGAACAGGGGGCTGGGGCCAACGTCCTGACTTTC
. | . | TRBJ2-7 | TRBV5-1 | CASSPGSSYEQYF | TGCGCCAGCAGCCCCGGGAGCTCCTACGAGCAGTACTTC
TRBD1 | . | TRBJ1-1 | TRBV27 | CASSPQGQGAAFF | TGTGCCAGCAGTCCTCAAGGACAGGGGGCAGCTTTCTTT
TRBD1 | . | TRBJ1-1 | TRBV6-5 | CASRGTGRLNTEAFF | TGTGCCAGCAGGGGGACAGGTCGACTGAACACTGAAGCTTTCTTT
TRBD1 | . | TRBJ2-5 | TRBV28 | CASSPSTGGMKETQYF | TGTGCCAGCAGTCCCTCGACAGGGGGGATGAAAGAGACCCAGTACTTC
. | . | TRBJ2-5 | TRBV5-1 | CASSSGTSQETQYF | TGCGCCAGCAGCTCCGGGACAAGCCAAGAGACCCAGTACTTC
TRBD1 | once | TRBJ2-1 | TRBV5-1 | CASTPDRVYNEQFF | TGCGCCAGCACCCCGGACAGGGTCTACAATGAGCAGTTCTTC
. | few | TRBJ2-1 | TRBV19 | CASSIGLGEDNEQFF | TGTGCCAGTAGTATAGGGCTAGGGGAGGACAATGAGCAGTTCTTC